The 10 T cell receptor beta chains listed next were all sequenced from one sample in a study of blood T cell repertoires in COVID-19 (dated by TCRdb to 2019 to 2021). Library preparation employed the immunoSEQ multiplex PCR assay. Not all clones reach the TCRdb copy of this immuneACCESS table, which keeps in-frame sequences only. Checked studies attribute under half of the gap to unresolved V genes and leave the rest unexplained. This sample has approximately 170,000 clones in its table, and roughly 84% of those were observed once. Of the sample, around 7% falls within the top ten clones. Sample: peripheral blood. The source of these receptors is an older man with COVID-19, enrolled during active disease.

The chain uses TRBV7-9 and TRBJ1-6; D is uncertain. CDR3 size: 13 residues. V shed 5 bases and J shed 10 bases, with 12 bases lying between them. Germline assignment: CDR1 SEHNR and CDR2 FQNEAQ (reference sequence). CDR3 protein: CASSRTGRSPLHF. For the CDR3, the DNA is TGTGCCAGCAGCCGGACGGGGAGATCACCCCTCCACTTT.

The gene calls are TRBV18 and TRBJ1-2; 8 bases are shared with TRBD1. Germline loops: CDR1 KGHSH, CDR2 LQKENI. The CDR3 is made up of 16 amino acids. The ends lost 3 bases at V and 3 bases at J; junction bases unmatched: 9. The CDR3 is CASSPIPGQAHYGYTF. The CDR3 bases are TGTGCCAGCTCACCTATACCGGGACAGGCCCACTATGGCTACACCTTC.

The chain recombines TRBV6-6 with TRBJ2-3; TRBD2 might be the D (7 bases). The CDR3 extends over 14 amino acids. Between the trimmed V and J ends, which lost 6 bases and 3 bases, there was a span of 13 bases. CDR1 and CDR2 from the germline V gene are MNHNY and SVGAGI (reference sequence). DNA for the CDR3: TGTGCCAGCAGCCTAGGGGGGGGGACAGATACGCAGTATTTT. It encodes CASSLGGGTDTQYF.

DNA for the CDR3: TGCGCCAGCAGCTCCATGACTAGCGGGGGGCTGGATACGCAGTATTTT. Its translation is CASSSMTSGGLDTQYF. The V and J genes are TRBV5-1 and TRBJ2-3, with 13 bases identical to TRBD2. V lost 3 bases and J lost 6; bases outside the gene matches: 7. The CDR3 has 16 amino acids. From germline, CDR1 is SGHRS and CDR2 YFSETQ.

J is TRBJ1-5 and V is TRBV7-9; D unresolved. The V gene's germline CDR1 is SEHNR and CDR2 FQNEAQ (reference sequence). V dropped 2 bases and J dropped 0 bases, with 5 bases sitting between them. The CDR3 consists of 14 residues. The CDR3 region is CASSLFNSNQPQHF. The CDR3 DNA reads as TGTGCCAGCAGCTTATTTAATAGCAATCAGCCCCAGCATTTT.

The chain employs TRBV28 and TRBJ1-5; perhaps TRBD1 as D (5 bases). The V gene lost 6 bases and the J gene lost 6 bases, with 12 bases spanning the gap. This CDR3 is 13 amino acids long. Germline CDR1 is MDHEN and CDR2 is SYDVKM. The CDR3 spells CASSLDNSQPQHF. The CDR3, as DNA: TGTGCCAGCAGCCTGGACAATTCTCAGCCCCAGCATTTT.

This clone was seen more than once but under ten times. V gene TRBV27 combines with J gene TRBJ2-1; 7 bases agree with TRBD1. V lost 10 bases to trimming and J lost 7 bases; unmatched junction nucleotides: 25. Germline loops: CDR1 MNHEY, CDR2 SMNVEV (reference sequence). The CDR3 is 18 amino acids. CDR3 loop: CATTRLFPGQQKGNEQFF. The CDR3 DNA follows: TGTGCCACCACTCGCCTTTTTCCGGGACAGCAAAAAGGTAATGAGCAGTTCTTC.

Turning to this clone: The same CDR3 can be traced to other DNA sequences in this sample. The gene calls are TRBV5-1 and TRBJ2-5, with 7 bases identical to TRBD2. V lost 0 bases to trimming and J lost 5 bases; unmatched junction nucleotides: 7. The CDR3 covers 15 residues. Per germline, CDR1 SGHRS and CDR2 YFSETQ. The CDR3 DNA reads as TGCGCCAGCAGCTTGGGGGGGGACTATCAGGAGACCCAGTACTTC. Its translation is CASSLGGDYQETQYF.

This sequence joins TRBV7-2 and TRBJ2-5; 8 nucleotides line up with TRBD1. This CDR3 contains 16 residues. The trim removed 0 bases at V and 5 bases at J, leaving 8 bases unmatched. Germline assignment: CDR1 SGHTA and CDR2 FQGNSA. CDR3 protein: CASSLAAAGGGETQYF. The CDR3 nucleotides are TGTGCCAGCAGCTTAGCCGCGGCAGGGGGCGGCGAGACCCAGTACTTC.

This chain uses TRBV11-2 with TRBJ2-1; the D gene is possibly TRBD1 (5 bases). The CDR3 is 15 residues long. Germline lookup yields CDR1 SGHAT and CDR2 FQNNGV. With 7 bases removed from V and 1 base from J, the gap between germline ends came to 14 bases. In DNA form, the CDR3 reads TGTGCCAGCAACCCCTCTCGACAGTCCTACAATGAGCAGTTCTTC. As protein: CASNPSRQSYNEQFF.